The 18 T cell receptor beta chains listed next were all sequenced from one sample in a study of beta chain features in type 1 diabetes listed by TCRdb under 2018. No antigen is known for these receptors. The full study reports these points: Type 1 diabetes patients showed a moderate but significant shortening of TCRB CDR3 length in all four CD4+ subsets.

The library came from the immunoSEQ multiplex PCR assay. All of the isolated RNA was reverse transcribed with the High Capacity cDNA Reverse Transcription Kit, so expressed TCRB transcripts were sequenced. TCRdb holds this immuneACCESS table with in-frame rearrangements only. Some clones are missing; in checked studies, unresolved V genes explain under half, and the rest has no known cause. The sample table shows some 350,000 clones, and about 13% are seen once. The ten largest clones add up to approximately 0.016% of the sample. Input material: naive CD4+ T cells from blood. The intended sense of this specimen's cell subset or site label: true naive CD4+ T cells. All receptors derive from a woman between 18 and 30 years old with type 1 diabetes.

The chain uses TRBV7-9 and TRBJ2-3; D is possibly TRBD2 (6 bases). CDR3 length: 11 residues. From germline, CDR1 is SEHNR and CDR2 FQNEAQ (reference sequence). V was trimmed by 8 bases and J by 6 bases, leaving 9 bases between them. The CDR3 reads CASQRGDTQYF. The CDR3 DNA is TGTGCCAGCCAACGGGGGGATACGCAGTATTTT.

The rearrangement uses TRBV5-1 and TRBJ2-1; 10 bases are a match to TRBD2. With V trimmed by 8 bases and J by 0 bases, 5 bases remained unmatched. Germline V gene lookup returns CDR1 SGHRS and CDR2 YFSETQ. The CDR3 is 15 amino acids. CDR3: CASRTSGSSYNEQFF. CDR3 DNA: TGCGCCAGTAGGACTAGCGGAAGCTCCTACAATGAGCAGTTCTTC.

This sequence joins TRBV11-3 and TRBJ1-5; D is unresolved. Germline V gives CDR1 SGHNT, CDR2 YENEEA. The CDR3 spans 12 residues. The V end was cut by 3 bases, the J end by 4 bases, with 4 bases between. The CDR3 sequence is CASSFGNQPQHF. In DNA form, the CDR3 reads TGTGCCAGCAGCTTCGGGAATCAGCCCCAGCATTTT.

To note about this clone: In the same sample, other DNA sequences code for this CDR3. This chain links TRBV5-1 with TRBJ2-2; TRBD1 is a possible D gene (5 bases). CDR1 is SGHRS, CDR2 YFSETQ, per germline. This CDR3 is 12 amino acids long. The V end lost 7 bases, the J end lost 3 bases, and 7 bases lay between the germline ends. The CDR3 bases are TGCGCCAGCTCCAGGGACACCGGGGAGCTGTTTTTT. This translates into CASSRDTGELFF.

This clone was seen only once. The V and J genes are TRBV5-1 and TRBJ1-4, with D possibly matching TRBD1 (6 bases). The CDR3 spans 14 residues. In germline, CDR1 is SGHRS, CDR2 YFSETQ. The V end was cut by 1 base, the J end by 5 bases, with 9 bases between. The CDR3 nucleotides are TGCGCCAGCAGCTTGATACAGGGAAATGAAAAACTGTTTTTT. It encodes CASSLIQGNEKLFF.

This clone came up a few times. CDR3 sequence reads: CASSGAGEGWNEQFF. As DNA, the CDR3 is TGTGCCAGCAGCGGGGCGGGGGAGGGTTGGAATGAGCAGTTCTTC. J is TRBJ2-1 and V is TRBV7-3; TRBD2 matches 7 bases. Per germline, CDR1 SGHTA and CDR2 FQGTGA. This CDR3 has 15 amino acids. J was trimmed by 7 bases and V by 5 bases; bases with no gene match: 11.

This clone came up a few times. The J gene is TRBJ2-1, the V gene TRBV20-1; the D gene is possibly TRBD2 (5 bases). Germline V gives CDR1 DFQATT, CDR2 SNEGSKA (reference sequence). The V and J ends lost 2 bases and 13 bases respectively, with 9 bases between them. CDR3 length equals 10 residues. Here the CDR3 DNA reads TGCAGTGCTAGACTAGCCAGACAGTTCTTC. This gives the protein CSARLARQFF.

In its sample, this clone was seen a few times. The chain combines TRBV18 with TRBJ1-1, with a weak D call TRBD1 (6 bases). Germline V CDR1 and CDR2: KGHSH, LQKENI. This CDR3 comprises 14 residues. Trimming stripped 6 bases from V and 7 bases from J, with 18 bases between. In DNA form, the CDR3 reads TGTGCCAGCTCGGAACTACAGGGAACCCTTGAAGCTTTCTTT. It codes for CASSELQGTLEAFF.

There are a few counts of this clone. The rearrangement uses TRBV9 and TRBJ2-3; tentatively, D is TRBD2 (6 bases). With 4 bases removed from V and 0 bases from J, the gap between germline ends came to 18 bases. CDR1 and CDR2 from the germline V gene are SGDLS and YYNGEE. The CDR3 covers 17 residues. CDR3 amino acids: CASSKRRWGESTDTQYF. CDR3 DNA: TGTGCCAGCAGCAAAAGGCGGTGGGGGGAAAGCACAGATACGCAGTATTTT. The whole variable domain, remainder taken from reference TRBV9 and TRBJ2-3, is DSGVTQTPKHLITATGQRVTLRCSPRSGDLSVYWYQQSLDQGLQFLIQYYNGEERAKGNILERFSAQQFPDLHSELNLSSLELGDSALYFCASSKRRWGESTDTQYFGPGTRLTVL.

In its sample, this clone was seen a few times. The V and J genes are TRBV7-3 and TRBJ2-3; 7 bases align to TRBD1. Germline CDR1 reads SGHTA; CDR2 reads FQGTGA. Trimming removed 2 bases from V and 2 bases from J; junction bases left unmatched: 7. The length of the CDR3 is 16 residues. The CDR3 protein is CASSLGQAMITDTQYF. The CDR3, as DNA: TGTGCCAGCAGCTTAGGACAGGCGATGATCACAGATACGCAGTATTTT. Supplemented by reference TRBV7-3 and TRBJ2-3, the full variable domain reads GAGVSQTPSNKVTEKGKYVELRCDPISGHTALYWYRQSLGQGPEFLIYFQGTGAADDSGLPNDRFFAVRPEGSVSTLKIQRTERGDSAVYLCASSLGQAMITDTQYFGPGTRLTVL.

Only a few counts were recorded for this clone. This chain connects TRBV5-1 to TRBJ2-5; 14 bases are shared with TRBD2. Trimming removed 4 bases from V and 6 bases from J; junction bases left unmatched: 8. Germline assignment: CDR1 SGHRS and CDR2 YFSETQ. The CDR3 runs 16 residues. CDR3 DNA sequence: TGCGCCAGCAGCCTAGGACTAGCGGGAGGCTTAAAGACCCAGTACTTC. Translating gives CASSLGLAGGLKTQYF.

This clone came up many times. CDR3 loop: CASSPSGGEQYV. The CDR3 bases are TGTGCCAGCTCACCGTCGGGAGGCGAGCAGTACGTC. V gene TRBV18 combines with J gene TRBJ2-7; 7 positions agree with TRBD2. CDR1 and CDR2 (germline): KGHSH, LQKENI. V shed 3 bases and J 6 bases; nucleotides not matched to a gene: 2. There are 12 residues in the CDR3.

The rearrangement links TRBV25-1 to TRBJ2-2; TRBD1 agrees at 8 bases. Germline CDR1 and CDR2: MGHDK and SYGVNS. The length of the CDR3 is 15 residues. V lost 6 bases to trimming and J lost 7 bases; unmatched junction nucleotides: 10. Written as DNA, the CDR3 is TGTGCCAGCAGCTCTGTGACAGGGGAGGACGGGGAGCTGTTTTTT. Amino acids: CASSSVTGEDGELFF.

The chain recombines TRBV7-3 with TRBJ2-3; weak D call: TRBD2 (5 bases). Looked up from germline, CDR1 is SGHTA and CDR2 is FQGTGA. CDR3 size: 16 residues. Trimming removed 1 base at V and 5 bases at J, with 16 bases between. The CDR3 region is CASSLIGVGAGDTQYF. The CDR3 DNA reads as TGTGCCAGCAGCTTAATCGGGGTAGGAGCTGGAGATACGCAGTATTTT.

This clone appeared once. V gene TRBV7-2 combines with J gene TRBJ2-1, with 11 nucleotides matching TRBD2. The J segment lost 8 bases and the V segment lost 5 bases, leaving 8 bases of the junction unmatched. The CDR3 totals 15 residues. Germline assignment: CDR1 SGHTA and CDR2 FQGNSA. The CDR3 DNA reads as TGTGCCAGCAGCAGGCGACTAGCGGGATTTGATGAGCAGTTCTTC. Residues: CASSRRLAGFDEQFF.

This clone was found a few times. DNA for the CDR3: TGCAGCGTTGATGTAGGGGGCTACAATGAGCAGTTCTTC. This translates into CSVDVGGYNEQFF. The chain recombines TRBV29-1 with TRBJ2-1; possibly TRBD1 for D (6 bases). CDR1 is SQVTM and CDR2 is ANQGSEA in the germline V gene. CDR3 length equals 13 residues. V lost 3 bases and J lost 3, with 9 bases in between.

This clone was recorded once. The chain is built from TRBV25-1 and TRBJ2-7; maybe TRBD1 (8 bases). CDR1 MGHDK and CDR2 SYGVNS come from the germline V gene. V was cut by 5 bases and J by 6 bases, with 23 bases left in between. The length of the CDR3 is 16 residues. CDR3 in amino acids: CASSRRGLTGGAEQYF. CDR3 coding DNA: TGTGCCAGCAGTAGGAGGGGTCTAACAGGGGGGGCCGAGCAGTACTTC.

This clone was counted only a few times. The genes are TRBV7-2 and TRBJ2-1, with TRBD1 matching over 12 bases. The CDR3 loop spans 15 amino acids. The germline gives CDR1 SGHTA, CDR2 FQGNSA. V shed 5 bases and J 8 bases; nucleotides not matched to a gene: 7. The CDR3 DNA is TGTGCCAGCAGCAAGGGACAGGGGGCGTTGGATGAGCAGTTCTTC. Encoded protein: CASSKGQGALDEQFF.